What follows is one T cell receptor beta chain and its context. Its cognate antigen is unknown. Germline V CDR1 and CDR2: LNHDA, SQIVND (reference sequence). Trimming removed 5 bases from V and 4 bases from J, with 9 bases in between. This CDR3 is built from 14 residues. The data stem from a study of cytomegalovirus exposure and HLA in healthy donors. The PCR was carried out with 60 Vbeta primers and 13 Jbeta primers. The method was immunoSEQ multiplex PCR; TCRdb's version includes in-frame clones alone and lacks a portion of them. This sample has about 160,000 clones; about 65% occur once, and the top ten carry approximately 2.8%. Findings and limits, study-wide: Accurate predictions that matched the HLA-A and HLA-B alleles of most subjects were reportedly made from TCR beta sequences. Among the most significant clusters, several appeared linked to common viral pathogens in a later analysis. An assumption of roughly uniform sequencing depth across donors underlay the presence/absence analyses.

Sequencing was done on a sample of PBMCs. This chain uses TRBV19 with TRBJ1-6; D remains ambiguous. The receptor was derived from a woman aged 30 to 39 in good health and CMV-seronegative. CDR3 sequence reads: CASSPGRYNSPLHF. The CDR3, as DNA: TGTGCCAGTAGTCCAGGCCGGTATAATTCACCCCTCCACTTT.